The rows below give T cell receptor beta chains drawn from one sample of a study of T-cell memory formation after mild COVID-19. TCRdb re-called the 5' RACE reads with MiXCR, one entry per CDR3 protein. Of under 300,000 distinct CDR3 sequences in the sample, over 7% were seen once. Source material: PBMCs or a T cell subset sorted from them (not recorded which). The receptors were gathered from a man aged 18 to 29 who had mild COVID-19 (a few samples of this study predate the infection). Cell type and time point are not known. Each CDR3 is given with its conserved first and last residue. A D gene is named only where the DNA matches it firmly. Size tells how often a clone was seen (once, few, many) or the class of an expanded clone, and some rows leave it out.

CASSFREGAFF,TGTGCCAGCAGTTTCCGGGAGGGGGCTTTCTTT,-,many,TRBJ1-1,TRBV28
CSVDSYLNTEAFF,TGCAGCGTCGACAGCTACCTGAACACTGAAGCTTTCTTT,-,-,TRBJ1-1,TRBV29-1
CASSLEGVGYGYTF,TGTGCCAGCAGCTTGGAGGGGGTCGGCTATGGCTACACCTTC,-,-,TRBJ1-2,TRBV5-4
CASSLGSGGDTQYF,TGTGCCAGCAGCTTAGGAAGTGGGGGAGATACGCAGTATTTT,-,many,TRBJ2-3,TRBV7-7
CASSTGTPSTDTQYF,TGCGCCAGCAGCACCGGGACACCTAGCACAGATACGCAGTATTTT,-,many,TRBJ2-3,TRBV5-1
CASGQGPYEQYF,TGTGCCAGCGGACAGGGCCCCTACGAGCAGTACTTC,TRBD1,many,TRBJ2-7,TRBV27
CASSPIAGNTYNEQFF,TGTGCCAGCAGCCCCATAGCGGGGAACACCTACAATGAGCAGTTCTTC,TRBD2,many,TRBJ2-1,TRBV7-9
CASSLVRDVRNEQFF,TGTGCCAGCAGCTTAGTCCGGGACGTTCGAAATGAGCAGTTCTTC,-,few,TRBJ2-1,TRBV7-2
CASSLATGRNTEAFF,TGCGCCAGCAGCTTGGCCACGGGACGGAACACTGAAGCTTTCTTT,-,-,TRBJ1-1,TRBV5-1
CASSRGGSTAGELFF,TGTGCCAGCAGCCGGGGGGGCTCCACGGCCGGGGAGCTGTTTTTT,TRBD2,-,TRBJ2-2,TRBV11-2